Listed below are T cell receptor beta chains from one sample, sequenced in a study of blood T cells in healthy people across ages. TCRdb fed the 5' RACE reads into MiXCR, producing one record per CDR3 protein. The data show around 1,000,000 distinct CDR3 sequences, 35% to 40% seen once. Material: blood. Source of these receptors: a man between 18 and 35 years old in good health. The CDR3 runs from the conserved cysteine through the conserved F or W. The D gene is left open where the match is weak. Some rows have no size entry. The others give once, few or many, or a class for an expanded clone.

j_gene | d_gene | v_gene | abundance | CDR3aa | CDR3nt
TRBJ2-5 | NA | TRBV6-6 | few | CASSYSTGSETQYF | TGTGCCAGCAGTTACTCGACAGGTTCCGAGACCCAGTACTTC
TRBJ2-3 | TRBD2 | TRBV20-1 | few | CSASKGLAGQDTQYF | TGCAGTGCTAGCAAGGGACTAGCGGGGCAAGATACGCAGTATTTT
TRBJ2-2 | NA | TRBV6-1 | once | CATHRRGPGELFF | TGTGCCACCCACAGGAGAGGGCCCGGGGAGCTGTTTTTT
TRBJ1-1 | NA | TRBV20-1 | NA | CSAGGAVTRAEAFF | TGCAGTGCTGGCGGGGCAGTCACAAGAGCTGAAGCTTTCTTT
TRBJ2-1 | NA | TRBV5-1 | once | CASSPGPGTEQFF | TGCGCCAGCAGCCCCGGGCCCGGGACAGAGCAGTTCTTC
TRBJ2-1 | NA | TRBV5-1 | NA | CASGSQGYGSSYNEQFF | TGCGCCAGCGGCTCTCAGGGTTATGGGAGCTCCTACAATGAGCAGTTCTTC
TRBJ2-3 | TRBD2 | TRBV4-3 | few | CASSQGLAGGDTQYF | TGCGCCAGCAGCCAAGGGCTAGCGGGGGGAGATACGCAGTATTTT
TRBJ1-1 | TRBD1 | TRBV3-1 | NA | CASRDTGAPAAFF | TGTGCCAGCAGGGACACAGGGGCCCCTGCAGCTTTCTTT
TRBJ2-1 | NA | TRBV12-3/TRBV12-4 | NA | CASSSTRGQFF | TGTGCCAGCAGTTCGACTCGCGGGCAGTTCTTC
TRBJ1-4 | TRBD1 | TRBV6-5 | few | CASSSLDRGVSNEKLFF | TGTGCCAGCAGTTCCCTCGACAGGGGAGTATCTAATGAAAAACTGTTTTTT
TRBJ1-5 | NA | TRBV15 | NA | CATSRDRSGLRAQPQHF | TGTGCCACCAGCAGAGATCGTTCGGGACTCCGTGCTCAGCCCCAGCATTTT
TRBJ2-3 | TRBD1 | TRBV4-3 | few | CASSQVGRQGTSTDTQYF | TGCGCCAGCAGCCAAGTGGGGAGACAGGGGACCAGCACAGATACGCAGTATTTT
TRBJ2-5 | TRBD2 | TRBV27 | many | CASSLLAGGQETQYF | TGTGCCAGCAGCTTGCTAGCGGGGGGACAAGAGACCCAGTACTTC
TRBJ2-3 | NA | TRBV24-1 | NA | CATSDRGAEEDTQYF | TGTGCCACCAGTGATCGGGGGGCCGAGGAAGATACGCAGTATTTT
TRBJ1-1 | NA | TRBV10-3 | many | CATQGIGMNTEAFF | TGTGCCACACAGGGTATTGGGATGAACACTGAAGCTTTCTTT
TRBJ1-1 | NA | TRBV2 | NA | CASRFGRENTEAFF | TGTGCCAGCAGGTTCGGCAGGGAGAACACTGAAGCTTTCTTT
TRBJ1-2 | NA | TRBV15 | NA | CATGGRNYGYTF | TGTGCCACCGGGGGTCGGAACTATGGCTACACCTTC
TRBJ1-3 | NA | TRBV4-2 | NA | CASSQDPQGGTGRNTIYF | TGTGCCAGCAGCCAAGATCCTCAGGGAGGAACAGGGAGAAACACCATATATTTT
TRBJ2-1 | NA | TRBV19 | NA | CASSIVGSGAYNEQFF | TGTGCCAGTAGTATAGTAGGGAGTGGGGCATACAATGAGCAGTTCTTC
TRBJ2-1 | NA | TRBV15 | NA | CATSLDTNSYNEQFF | TGTGCCACCAGCCTAGACACAAACTCCTACAATGAGCAGTTCTTC
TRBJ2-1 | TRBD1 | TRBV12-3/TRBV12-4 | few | CASRLGQGNNEQFF | TGTGCCAGCAGACTCGGACAGGGGAACAATGAGCAGTTCTTC
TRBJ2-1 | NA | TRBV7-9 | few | CASSSPGLAPYNEQFF | TGTGCCAGCAGCTCTCCCGGGCTAGCGCCTTACAATGAGCAGTTCTTC
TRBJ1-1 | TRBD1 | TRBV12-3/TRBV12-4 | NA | CASSLRDRVTEAFF | TGTGCCAGCAGTCTCCGGGACAGGGTCACTGAAGCTTTCTTT
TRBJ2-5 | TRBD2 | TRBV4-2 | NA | CASSQLAGGEEAQYF | TGTGCCAGCAGCCAACTAGCGGGGGGCGAAGAGGCCCAGTACTTC
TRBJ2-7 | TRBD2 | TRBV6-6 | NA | CASSRIVAGTDNEQYF | TGTGCCAGCAGTCGGATCGTAGCGGGGACCGACAATGAGCAGTACTTC
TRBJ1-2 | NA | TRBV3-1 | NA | CASSRNDGPYGYTF | TGTGCCAGCAGCCGGAATGACGGGCCCTATGGCTACACCTTC
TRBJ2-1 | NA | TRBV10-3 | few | CAIRAEVLRNEQFF | TGTGCCATCAGGGCGGAGGTTCTTCGGAATGAGCAGTTCTTC
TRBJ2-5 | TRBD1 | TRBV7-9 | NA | CASSKEGAETQYF | TGTGCCAGCAGTAAAGAGGGGGCCGAGACCCAGTACTTC
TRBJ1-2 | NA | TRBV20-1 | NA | CSARGTVGYTF | TGCAGTGCTAGAGGAACGGTTGGCTACACCTTC
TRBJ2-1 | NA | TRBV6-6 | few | CASSYSQNNEQFF | TGTGCCAGCAGTTACTCACAAAACAATGAGCAGTTCTTC
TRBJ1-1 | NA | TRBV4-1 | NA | CASSPGAFGTEAFF | TGCGCCAGCAGCCCGGGGGCTTTCGGGACTGAAGCTTTCTTT
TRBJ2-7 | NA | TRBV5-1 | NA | CASSQTTGGDYNEQYF | TGCGCCAGCAGTCAAACAACAGGGGGGGATTACAATGAGCAGTACTTC
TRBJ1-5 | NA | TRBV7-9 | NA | CASSLGADSSNQPQHF | TGTGCCAGCAGCTTAGGGGCCGACAGTAGCAACCAGCCCCAGCATTTT
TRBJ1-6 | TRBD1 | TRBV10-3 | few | CAISEGDRGRLGSPLHF | TGTGCCATCAGTGAAGGTGACAGGGGGCGGCTTGGTTCACCCCTCCACTTT
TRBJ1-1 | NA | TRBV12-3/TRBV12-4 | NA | CASSLFGKGEAFF | TGTGCCAGCAGTTTATTTGGGAAAGGAGAAGCTTTCTTT
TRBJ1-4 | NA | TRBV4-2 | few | CASSQDLSGQFNEKLFF | TGTGCCAGCAGCCAAGATTTGAGTGGACAGTTTAATGAAAAACTGTTTTTT
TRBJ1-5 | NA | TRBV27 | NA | CASRTTTDLSNQPQHF | TGTGCCAGCAGGACGACGACGGACCTTAGCAATCAGCCCCAGCATTTT
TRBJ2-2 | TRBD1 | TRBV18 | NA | CASSPVSTGDTGELFF | TGTGCCAGCTCACCCGTCTCGACAGGGGACACCGGGGAGCTGTTTTTT
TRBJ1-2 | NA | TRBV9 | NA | CASTPKSDRYGYTF | TGTGCCAGCACCCCGAAGAGCGATCGGTATGGCTACACCTTC
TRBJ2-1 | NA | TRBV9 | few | CASGGRREQFF | TGTGCCAGCGGGGGCCGGAGAGAGCAGTTCTTC
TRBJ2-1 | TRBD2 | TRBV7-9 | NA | CASSPSGGALSYNEQFF | TGTGCCAGCAGCCCTAGCGGGGGGGCCCTATCCTACAATGAGCAGTTCTTC
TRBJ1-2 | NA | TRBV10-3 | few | CAISNREGDYGYTF | TGTGCCATCAGTAACAGGGAGGGGGACTATGGCTACACCTTC
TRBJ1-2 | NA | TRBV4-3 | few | CASSHTEPFYGYTF | TGCGCCAGCAGCCACACCGAACCCTTCTATGGCTACACCTTC
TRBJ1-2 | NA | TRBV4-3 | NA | CASSQGIEANYGYTF | TGCGCCAGCAGCCAAGGCATAGAAGCAAACTATGGCTACACCTTC
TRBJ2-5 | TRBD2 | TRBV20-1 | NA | CSAGALAGNEQYF | TGCAGTGCGGGGGCCCTAGCGGGGAATGAGCAGTACTTC
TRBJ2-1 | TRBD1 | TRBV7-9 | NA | CVSSGQGVTNEQFF | TGTGTCAGCAGTGGACAGGGTGTCACCAATGAGCAGTTCTTC
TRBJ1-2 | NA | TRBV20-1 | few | CSAASGGEFTF | TGCAGTGCTGCCTCGGGTGGGGAGTTCACCTTC
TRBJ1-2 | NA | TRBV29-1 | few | CSVEMAGNGYTF | TGCAGCGTTGAGATGGCAGGGAATGGCTACACCTTC
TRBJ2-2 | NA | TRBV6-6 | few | CASSTGRSATGELFF | TGTGCCAGCAGTACGGGGAGGAGTGCGACCGGGGAGCTGTTTTTT
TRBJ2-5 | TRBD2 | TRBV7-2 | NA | CASSLLAGPYNEQYF | TGTGCCAGCAGCTTACTAGCGGGCCCCTACAATGAGCAGTACTTC
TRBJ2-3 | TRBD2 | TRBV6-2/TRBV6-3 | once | CASGLAGVSSLSTDTQYF | TGTGCCAGCGGACTAGCGGGGGTGTCCTCCCTTAGCACAGATACGCAGTATTTT
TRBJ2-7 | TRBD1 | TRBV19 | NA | CASSMDSGTATYEQYF | TGTGCCAGTAGTATGGACTCCGGGACAGCCACCTACGAGCAGTACTTC